Below are 20 T cell receptor beta chains sequenced from a single sample in a study of shared clonotypes between healthy human individuals. Clones were sequenced by immunoSEQ multiplex PCR, and TCRdb holds only the in-frame ones, with some missing. In the table there are millions of clones, about 95% of which are singletons. CD8 cells regarded as naive lacked CD45RO, were positively chosen for CCR7, and omitted terminally differentiated effector memory CD45RA+ cells. Sequencing used naive CD8+ T cells sorted from blood. All receptors derive from a man between 18 and 35 years old in good health.

This sequence joins TRBV19 and TRBJ2-7; 7 bases agree with TRBD2. From germline, CDR1 is LNHDA and CDR2 SQIVND (reference sequence). This CDR3 is 16 amino acids long. Germline trimming cut 6 bases from V and 3 bases from J; bases unmatched to any gene: 14. In DNA form, the CDR3 reads TGTGCCAGTAGCCCCGGGGAGAGAGCGGGGTACTACGAGCAGTACTTC. Amino acid sequence: CASSPGERAGYYEQYF.

The J gene is TRBJ2-1, the V gene TRBV6-5, with 8 bases that match TRBD2. This CDR3 is built from 14 residues. V dropped 5 bases and J dropped 3; count of bases not matched to a gene: 3. Looked up from germline, CDR1 is MNHEY and CDR2 is SVGAGI. The CDR3: CASSSGSHYNEQFF. CDR3 bases: TGTGCCAGCAGTAGCGGGAGCCACTACAATGAGCAGTTCTTC.

The gene calls are TRBV13 and TRBJ2-6; TRBD1 matches at 10 bases. The CDR3 extends over 17 amino acids. With V trimmed by 5 bases and J by 4 bases, 8 bases remained unmatched. From germline, CDR1 is PRHDT and CDR2 FYEKMQ (reference sequence). In DNA form, the CDR3 reads TGTGCCAGCAGCGACTCGACAGGGGGCAAGGGGGCCAACGTCCTGACTTTC. Protein product: CASSDSTGGKGANVLTF.

The chain is built from TRBV6-5 and TRBJ2-1; 8 positions agree with TRBD2. Trimming took 6 bases from V and 5 from J; bases not matched to a gene: 6. Germline V CDR1 and CDR2: MNHEY, SVGAGI. The CDR3 spans 14 residues. CDR3 nucleotides: TGTGCCAGCAGCAGAGCGGGGGAACACAATGAGCAGTTCTTC. It yields the protein CASSRAGEHNEQFF.

The V call is TRBV7-2, the J call TRBJ2-1; D may be TRBD2 (7 bases). The CDR3 sequence is 16 residues long. CDR1 and CDR2 (germline): SGHTA, FQGNSA. V lost 2 bases, J lost 10 bases, and 21 bases lay in between. The CDR3 DNA follows: TGTGCCAGCAGCTTAAGCCCACCGAGAGGGGGAGGGGAGCAGTTCTTC. Protein sequence: CASSLSPPRGGGEQFF.

This sequence joins TRBV6-5 and TRBJ1-2, with no clear D. Looked up from germline, CDR1 is MNHEY and CDR2 is SVGAGI. CDR3 length equals 13 residues. V was cut by 5 bases and J by 2 bases, with 9 bases left in between. CDR3 protein: CASSVGRNYGYTF. CDR3 coding DNA: TGTGCCAGCAGTGTAGGACGAAACTATGGCTACACCTTC.

V and J are TRBV4-1 and TRBJ2-1, with TRBD1 as a possible D gene (6 bases). This CDR3 is built from 15 residues. CDR1 and CDR2 from the germline V gene are MGHRA and YSYEKL. V was clipped by 2 bases and J by 6 bases, with 14 bases between them. The CDR3 protein is CASSQRIRDINEQFF. CDR3 nucleotide sequence: TGCGCCAGCAGCCAAAGAATCCGGGACATCAATGAGCAGTTCTTC.

The chain joins TRBV30 to TRBJ2-1; D call uncertain. Germline CDR1 GTSNPN, CDR2 SVGIG (reference sequence). V was shortened by 0 bases and J by 4 bases, with 10 bases between the two germline ends. The CDR3 runs to 14 residues. The CDR3 sequence: CAWSVLGAYNEQFF. DNA of the CDR3: TGTGCCTGGAGTGTACTTGGCGCTTACAATGAGCAGTTCTTC.

The genes are TRBV19 and TRBJ1-1; D ambiguous. This CDR3 region has 17 residues. Deletions cut 4 bases from V and 1 base from J, with 19 bases between. CDR1 and CDR2 from the germline V gene are LNHDA and SQIVND (reference sequence). The CDR3 DNA reads as TGTGCCAGTAGTACCACGATGAGTTTCGGGAGGAACACTGAAGCTTTCTTT. Translated: CASSTTMSFGRNTEAFF.

This rearrangement joins TRBV10-2 to TRBJ1-4; D is ambiguous. This CDR3 spans 16 amino acids. Germline CDR1 and CDR2: WSHSY and SAAADI. Trimming pared 2 bases from V and 4 bases from J, leaving 14 bases between. CDR3: CASSEDAEALNEKLFF. CDR3 sequence (DNA): TGCGCCAGCAGTGAGGATGCGGAGGCGCTTAATGAAAAACTGTTTTTT.

V usage is TRBV7-8 and J usage is TRBJ2-4; a possible D gene is TRBD2 (7 bases). The CDR3 has 14 amino acids. Trimming removed 1 base at V and 9 bases at J, with 13 bases between. The germline CDR1 and CDR2 sequences are SGHVS and FQNEAQ. The DNA for the CDR3 is TGTGCCAGCAGCTTAGTGATAGGGGGGGCCATTCAGTACTTC. This codes for CASSLVIGGAIQYF.

The gene calls are TRBV9 and TRBJ1-1; D remains unclear. CDR1 and CDR2 from the germline V gene are SGDLS and YYNGEE. The V gene lost 0 bases and the J gene lost 4 bases, with 10 bases spanning the gap. This CDR3 region has 14 residues. The CDR3 region has the DNA TGTGCCAGCAGCGTAGAGGCAGATTTCACTGAAGCTTTCTTT. It codes for CASSVEADFTEAFF.

The genes are TRBV27 and TRBJ2-7, with TRBD1 matching 7 bases. The V gene end was trimmed by 4 bases and the J gene end by 3 bases; junction bases not matched to a gene: 3. CDR3 length: 13 residues. The germline V gene encodes CDR1 MNHEY and CDR2 SMNVEV (reference sequence). The CDR3 loop reads CASSSGQYYEQYF. In DNA form, the CDR3 reads TGTGCCAGCAGTTCGGGACAGTACTACGAGCAGTACTTC.

This clone came up once. Other DNA sequences in the same sample also yield this CDR3. The chain couples TRBV5-6 to TRBJ2-7; D is ambiguous. Deletions cut 0 bases from V and 0 bases from J, with 7 bases between. The germline gives CDR1 SGHDT, CDR2 YYEEEE. The CDR3 sequence is 14 residues long. The CDR3 loop reads CASSLGTLSYEQYF. DNA for the CDR3: TGTGCCAGCAGCTTGGGGACCCTCTCCTACGAGCAGTACTTC. Based on the CDR3 plus reference TRBV5-6 and TRBJ2-7, the full variable domain is DAGVTQSPTHLIKTRGQQVTLRCSPKSGHDTVSWYQQALGQGPQFIFQYYEEEERQRGNFPDRFSGHQFPNYSSELNVNALLLGDSALYLCASSLGTLSYEQYFGPGTRLTVT.

The chain joins TRBV4-1 to TRBJ2-7; D might be TRBD2 (6 bases). CDR1 and CDR2 (germline): MGHRA, YSYEKL. The V and J ends lost 1 base and 7 bases respectively, with 14 bases between them. The CDR3 extends over 14 amino acids. The CDR3 DNA reads as TGCGCCAGCAGCCAAGTCCCGGGAGAGGTTGAGCAGTACTTC. Translating it yields CASSQVPGEVEQYF.

V and J are TRBV7-2 and TRBJ2-3; 8 bases match TRBD2. The J segment lost 6 bases and the V segment lost 1 base, leaving 12 bases of the junction unmatched. Germline assignment: CDR1 SGHTA and CDR2 FQGNSA. The CDR3 extends over 17 amino acids. For the CDR3, the DNA is TGTGCCAGCAGCTTAGTTGCTAGCGGGTCACCTTTCGATACGCAGTATTTT. This sequence encodes CASSLVASGSPFDTQYF.

The chain recombines TRBV5-6 with TRBJ1-5; 9 nucleotides match TRBD1. V was clipped by 0 bases and J by 6 bases; unmatched bases: 10. Germline-derived CDR1 and CDR2 are SGHDT and YYEEEE. The CDR3 loop spans 17 amino acids. CDR3 sequence reads: CASSLVNRGLESQPQHF. The DNA for the CDR3 is TGTGCCAGCAGCTTGGTGAACAGGGGGCTGGAAAGTCAGCCCCAGCATTTT.

V is TRBV27 and J is TRBJ2-7, with 8 bases aligning to TRBD2. With 3 bases clipped from V and 2 bases from J, the junction kept 9 bases outside the gene matches. The CDR3 has 16 amino acids. Germline V gene lookup returns CDR1 MNHEY and CDR2 SMNVEV (reference sequence). The CDR3 region is CASSFSPAGATYEQYF. The CDR3 nucleotides read TGTGCCAGCAGTTTCTCCCCAGCGGGGGCCACCTACGAGCAGTACTTC.

CDR3 amino acids: CASSPLAGQGNSPLHF. Here the CDR3 DNA reads TGTGCCAGCAGTCCACTCGCGGGACAGGGGAATTCACCCCTCCACTTT. The chain recombines TRBV28 with TRBJ1-6; 10 bases are a match to TRBD1. The CDR3 runs 16 residues. V shed 5 bases, J shed 7 bases, and the junction held 8 bases outside the gene matches. CDR1 is MDHEN and CDR2 is SYDVKM in the germline V gene.

This clone was detected only once. The chain combines TRBV10-2 with TRBJ1-2; D is perhaps TRBD1 (5 bases). The V and J ends lost 2 bases and 6 bases respectively, with 13 bases between them. This CDR3 comprises 14 residues. Germline V gives CDR1 WSHSY, CDR2 SAAADI. CDR3 sequence: CASSEPIEGDGYTF. CDR3 DNA sequence: TGCGCCAGCAGTGAGCCCATAGAAGGGGATGGCTACACCTTC.